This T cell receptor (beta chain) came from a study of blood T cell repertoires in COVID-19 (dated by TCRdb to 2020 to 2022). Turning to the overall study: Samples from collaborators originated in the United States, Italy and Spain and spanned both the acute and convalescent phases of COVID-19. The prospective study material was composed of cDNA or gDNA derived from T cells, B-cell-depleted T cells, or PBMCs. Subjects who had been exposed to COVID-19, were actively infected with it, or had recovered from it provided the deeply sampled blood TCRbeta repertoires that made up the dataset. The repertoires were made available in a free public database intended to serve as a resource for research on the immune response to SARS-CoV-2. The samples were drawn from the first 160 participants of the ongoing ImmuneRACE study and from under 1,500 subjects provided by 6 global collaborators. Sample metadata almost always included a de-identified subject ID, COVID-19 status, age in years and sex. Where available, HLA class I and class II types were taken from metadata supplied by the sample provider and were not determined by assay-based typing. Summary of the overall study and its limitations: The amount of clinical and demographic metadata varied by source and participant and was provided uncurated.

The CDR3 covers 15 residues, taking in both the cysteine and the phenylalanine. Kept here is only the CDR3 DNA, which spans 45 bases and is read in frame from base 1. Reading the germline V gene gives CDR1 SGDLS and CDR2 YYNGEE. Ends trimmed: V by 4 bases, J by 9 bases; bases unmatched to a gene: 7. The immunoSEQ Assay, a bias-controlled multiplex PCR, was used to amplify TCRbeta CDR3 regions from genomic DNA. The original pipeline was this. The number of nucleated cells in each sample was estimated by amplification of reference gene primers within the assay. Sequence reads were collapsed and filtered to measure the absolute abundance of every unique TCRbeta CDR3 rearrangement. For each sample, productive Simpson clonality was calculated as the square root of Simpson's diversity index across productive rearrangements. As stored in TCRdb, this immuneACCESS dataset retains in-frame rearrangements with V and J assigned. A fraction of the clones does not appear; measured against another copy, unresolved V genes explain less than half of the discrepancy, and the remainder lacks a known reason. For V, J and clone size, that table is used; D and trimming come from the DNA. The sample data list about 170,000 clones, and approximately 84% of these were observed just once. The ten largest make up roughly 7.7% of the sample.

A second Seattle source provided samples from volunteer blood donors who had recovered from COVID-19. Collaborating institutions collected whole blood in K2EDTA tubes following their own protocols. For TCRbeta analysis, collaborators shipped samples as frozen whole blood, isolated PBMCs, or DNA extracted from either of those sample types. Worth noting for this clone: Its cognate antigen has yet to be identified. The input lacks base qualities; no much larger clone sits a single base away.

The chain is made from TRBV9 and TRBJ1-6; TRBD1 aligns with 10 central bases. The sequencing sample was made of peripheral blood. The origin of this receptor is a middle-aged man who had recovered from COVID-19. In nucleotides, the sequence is TGTGCCAGCAGCCAGGCGGGACAGGGGTCTTCACCCCTCCACTTT. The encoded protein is CASSQAGQGSSPLHF.